The present TCR beta chain was sequenced within a study of T-cell memory formation after mild COVID-19 (dated by TCRdb to the early 2020s). About the full investigation: TCR sequence clusters from the two donors were largely donor specific. In a couple of donors, T-cell clones that expanded and contracted after mild COVID-19 were followed by sequencing TCRalpha and TCRbeta repertoires longitudinally. The cohort comprised two young, previously healthy adult volunteers, one female and one male. Results and caveats for the whole study, not just this receptor: Clones that contracted from day 15 to 85 showed balanced CD4/CD8 phenotypes, whereas a second wave of clones that expanded from day 15 to 37 leaned towards CD4+. SARS-CoV-2 specificity was not confirmed for the second-wave clones peaking on day 37. Some responding clones were detected in pre-infection memory, which suggested that pre-existing cross-reactive memory T cells had joined the SARS-CoV-2 response. Contracting CD4+ clones appeared mostly in the CM and EM memory subsets, whereas CD8+ clones were enriched in EMRA. Only a couple of mild cases were covered in the study, and larger cohorts including severe cases with pre-infection samples were considered necessary.

About this clonotype itself: Its antigen is currently not known. Per-base qualities were not stored, and no clone one base away is much larger.

Ficoll-Paque density gradient centrifugation was used to isolate PBMCs. Instrument used: Illumina NovaSeq 6000. cDNA libraries for TCRalpha and TCRbeta were prepared by 5'RACE using constant-segment primers, with sample barcodes and unique molecular identifiers added. Trizol reagent was used to extract RNA from every sample. Library amplification was performed in two PCR steps, and a second sample barcode and Illumina TruSeq adapters were introduced in the second step. Sequencing of the libraries was done on an Illumina NovaSeq, producing 2 x 150 bp paired-end reads. As for how the authors treated the data: With migec v1.2.7, reads were demultiplexed and then collapsed into UMI-guided consensus sequences. Using mixcr v2.1.11, the UMI consensuses were aligned to TRA and TRB V and J templates and assembled into clonotypes. A clonotype was counted as expanded or contracted only if both edgeR and NoisET called the change significant, with noise models trained on biological replicates. For edgeR calls, a false discovery rate-adjusted p below 0.01 and a log2 fold-change threshold of 1 were applied. As an exploratory analysis of dynamics, max-normalized trajectories of the 1000 most abundant clonotypes were examined by PCA with hierarchical clustering. Separately sequenced CD4+ and CD8+ repertoires were used to assign the CD4 or CD8 phenotype of responding clones. Clones were called with MiXCR by TCRdb after fastp trimmed the public reads at Q25, and only in-frame beta chains were retained. A single entry per CDR3 protein holds the most common genes and DNA from its merged rows. The V and J calls were not made by the authors but by TCRdb's processing. This sample holds 270,000 or so distinct CDR3 sequences; over 15% were observed only once. The top ten clones comprise more than 20% of the sample.

Sequenced material: PBMCs or a T cell subset sorted from them (not recorded which). The sequence came from a man aged 18 to 35 who had mild COVID-19 (a few samples of this study predate the infection). The sample titles of this study are shuffled in the database, so cell type and time point are left out; the donor was told from shared clones.

The CDR3 corresponds to CASSPTDRIYNSPLHF. The nucleotide sequence is given as TGTGCCAGCAGCCCAACAGACAGGATCTATAATTCACCCCTCCACTTT. The chain is assembled from TRBV4-2 and TRBJ1-6; TRBD1 is a possible D gene, resting on 6 matching bases. Based on the germline V gene, the CDR1 and CDR2 sequences are LGHNA and YNFKEQ. Trimming takes 4 bases from V and 3 bases from J, and the germline ends sit 13 bases apart. From the cysteine through the phenylalanine, the CDR3 covers 16 amino acids. Left in the record is the CDR3 DNA by itself, 48 bases read in frame from the first base.